The source of this TCR beta chain is a study of T cells after yellow fever vaccination (dated by TCRdb to between 2018 and 2021). Some background on the complete study: The SMART-Seq v4 Ultra Low Input RNA kit was used to prepare libraries from fractions with low cell numbers. Bulk TCR alpha and beta repertoires were sequenced longitudinally to track T-cell clones before and after primary and booster YFV17D yellow fever vaccination. The cohort comprised two healthy male donors, one aged 18 to 30 and one aged 30 to 39 years. Blood was collected at multiple timepoints before and after primary and secondary immunization, and bulk PBMC replicates and cell subsets were isolated. Summary of the overall study and its limitations: Because abundant contaminating clonotypes from the bulk population could be contained in FACS-sorted repertoires, computational filtering was required. Because only two donors were included in the study, the extent to which the findings can be generalized is limited. Most clones expanded after primary vaccination (96% of CD4 and about 85% of CD8) were re-detected after the booster, suggesting that broad memory maintenance occurred. The secondary T-cell response was found to be weaker but faster than the primary response, with a peak reached on day 5 rather than on day 15. A small fraction of clonotypes showed up in both the CD4 and CD8 compartments, probably as a result of convergent recombination.

As concerns this clonotype: Its target antigen remains unknown. The germline gene is not matched at one end of the junction; a read error may be the cause.

The meaning of the sample's treatment or condition label: live attenuated yellow fever vaccine strain. At each blood-draw timepoint, two biological replicates of bulk PBMCs were obtained. A standard Ficoll-Paque protocol was used to isolate PBMCs from peripheral blood. TriZol was used to extract RNA from bulk PBMCs, CD4 and CD8 fractions, and dextramer-positive and dextramer-negative fractions. TCR cDNA was synthesized by 5'RACE template switching, through which a universal primer site and unique molecular identifiers were introduced. Priming of cDNA synthesis was performed from both the TCR alpha and TCR beta constant segments. Libraries were amplified in two PCR steps, with sample barcodes and sequencing adapters added in the second step. Sequencing of libraries was done on Illumina HiSeq 2500 (2x100 bp) or NovaSeq (2x150 bp). On the authors' methods: MIGEC was used to demultiplex reads and collapse the reads into UMI consensus sequences, and MiXCR was used for V(D)J alignment. Vaccine-responding clonotypes were identified with edgeR using replicate PBMC samples, with FDR below 0.01 and a log2 fold change above 5 up to day 15 being required. CD4 or CD8 identity was assigned to each bulk clonotype according to whether the clonotype was present at higher abundance in the sequenced CD4 repertoire or the sequenced CD8 repertoire. TCRdb reprocessing: public reads trimmed at Q25 with fastp, clones called with MiXCR, in-frame beta chains kept. Rows with a matching CDR3 protein are joined into one entry that keeps the most common DNA and genes. For this entry, the V and J calls and clone size follow TCRdb and not the study's own pipeline. The sample table records a few hundred thousand distinct CDR3 sequences; about 8.7% of these occur just once. The ten largest clones capture approximately 18% of the sample.

This sequence was found in a man aged 18 to 29 who received the YFV17D yellow fever vaccine. The sample in question was PBMCs, obtained on the day of the first yellow fever vaccination.

The CDR3 reads CTSSSGKMGLGDTQYF. The DNA sequence is as follows: TGCACCAGCAGCAGTGGGAAAATGGGGTTGGGGGATACGCAGTATTTT. Recombination connected TRBV5-1 to TRBJ2-3; the D gene is unclear. From its cysteine to its phenylalanine, the CDR3 spans 16 amino acids. Solely the CDR3 DNA is kept, with 48 bases framed from the first base. Looking up the germline V gene yields CDR1 SGHRS and CDR2 YFSETQ.